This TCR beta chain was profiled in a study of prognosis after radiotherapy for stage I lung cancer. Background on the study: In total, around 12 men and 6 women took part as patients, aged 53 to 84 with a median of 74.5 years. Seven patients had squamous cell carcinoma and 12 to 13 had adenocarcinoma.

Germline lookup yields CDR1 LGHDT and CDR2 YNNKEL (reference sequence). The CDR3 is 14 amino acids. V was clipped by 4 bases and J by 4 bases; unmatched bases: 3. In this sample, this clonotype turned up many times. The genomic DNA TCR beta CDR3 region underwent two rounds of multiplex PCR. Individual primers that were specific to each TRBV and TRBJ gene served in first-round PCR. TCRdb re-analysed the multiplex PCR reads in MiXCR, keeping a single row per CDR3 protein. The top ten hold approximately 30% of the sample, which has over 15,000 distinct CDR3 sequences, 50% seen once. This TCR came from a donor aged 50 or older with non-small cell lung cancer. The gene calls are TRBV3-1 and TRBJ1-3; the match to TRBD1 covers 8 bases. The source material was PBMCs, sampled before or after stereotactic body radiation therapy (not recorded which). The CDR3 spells CASSPRDRGNTIYF. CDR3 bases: TGTGCCAGCAGCCCCCGGGACAGGGGAAACACCATATATTTT. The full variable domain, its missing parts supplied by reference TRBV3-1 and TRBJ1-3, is DTAVSQTPKYLVTQMGNDKSIKCEQNLGHDTMYWYKQDSKKFLKIMFSYNNKELIINETVPNRFSPKSPDKAHLNLHINSLELGDSAVYFCASSPRDRGNTIYFGEGSWLTVV.